This record covers a single TCR beta chain. What it recognizes is unknown. The template switching step added UMIs that contained a 6-nucleotide sample barcode. TCRdb reprocessed the 5' RACE reads; each CDR3 protein has one entry and no DNA is given. Its listing shows over 200,000 distinct CDR3 sequences. This sample is part of a study of monozygotic twins with inflammatory bowel disease. Study results and limitations: What may have added variability to patient repertoires is that immunosuppressive treatments differed. Sharing of clonotypes with others was lower in IBD patients than in healthy twins, and this was especially so with disease activity.

CDR1 is PRHDT, CDR2 FYEKMQ, per germline (reference sequence). There are 16 residues in the CDR3. The sequencing input was blood. The J gene is TRBJ2-1, the V gene TRBV13; TCRdb gives TRBD2 as the D gene, but with no DNA this cannot be confirmed. The TCR sequence derives from a human donor with ulcerative colitis or Crohn's disease, or a healthy co-twin of an affected twin (not recorded which). The CDR3 sequence: CASRPRGSWAYNEQFF. The entire variable domain, with the rest obtained from reference TRBV13 and TRBJ2-1, is as follows: AAGVIQSPRHLIKEKRETATLKCYPIPRHDTVYWYQQGPGQDPQFLISFYEKMQSDKGSIPDRFSAQQFSDYHSELNMSSLELGDSALYFCASRPRGSWAYNEQFFGPGTRLTVL.